A selection of T cell receptor beta chains follows, all from one sample in a study of OX40 agonist ivuxolimab in advanced cancers. Libraries were prepared by immunoSEQ multiplex PCR; TCRdb keeps only in-frame clonotypes and omits some of them. The table has some 90,000 clones, 80% to 95% seen once; the top ten hold 3% to 3.5%. Sequencing was performed on CD4+ or CD8+ T cells sorted from blood, taken in a trial of the OX40 agonist ivuxolimab. Receptors originate from an adult with an advanced solid tumor such as melanoma, head and neck, liver or kidney cancer. The CDR3 runs from the conserved cysteine through the conserved F or W. The order of the fields is J gene, clone size, V gene, CDR3 length, D gene, CDR3 DNA, CDR3 protein. A D gene is named only where the DNA matches it firmly. Clone sizes are given selectively: once, few, many, or a class where the clone is expanded.

TRBJ2-1,.,TRBV6-5,15,TRBD1,TGTGCCAGCAAAAAAGGGACAGGGCTCTACAATGAGCAGTTCTTC,CASKKGTGLYNEQFF
TRBJ2-1,.,TRBV6-6,15,.,TGTGCCAGCAGTTACGGGGGGAGGTTGCGGAATGAGCAGTTCTTC,CASSYGGRLRNEQFF
TRBJ1-1,.,TRBV19,17,TRBD1,TGTGCCAGTAGTATATGGACAGGGTCAGCTCCGAACACTGAAGCTTTCTTT,CASSIWTGSAPNTEAFF
TRBJ2-3,.,TRBV27,12,.,TGTGCCAGCAGGACCGGGGCAGATACGCAGTATTTT,CASRTGADTQYF
TRBJ2-1,.,TRBV12-1,18,.,TGTGCCAGCAGCTTTGTAAAAGACGGGAGCGGGCCTTACAATGAGCAGTTCTTC,CASSFVKDGSGPYNEQFF
TRBJ2-1,.,TRBV4-2,17,.,TGTGCCAGCAGCCAAGATCCTGCGGGGAGCTCCTACAATGAGCAGTTCTTC,CASSQDPAGSSYNEQFF
TRBJ2-4,.,TRBV15,15,.,TGTGCCACCAGCAGACTCCCAATAGCCAAAAACATTCAGTACTTC,CATSRLPIAKNIQYF
TRBJ1-3,.,TRBV28,18,TRBD1,TGTGCCAGCAGACCGGACAGGGGGCGAAGTAGTGCTGGAAACACCATATATTTT,CASRPDRGRSSAGNTIYF
TRBJ2-7,few,TRBV10-1,15,.,TGCGCCAGCAGTGAGGGATATGGGACCCCGGGGGAGCAGTACTTC,CASSEGYGTPGEQYF
TRBJ1-1,.,TRBV7-9,12,.,TGTGCCAGCACCCTACAGGGAACTGAAGCTTTCTTT,CASTLQGTEAFF
TRBJ2-2,.,TRBV29-1,13,.,TGCAGCGTTGCTCTTGCGAACACCGGGGAGCTGTTTTTT,CSVALANTGELFF
TRBJ2-1,.,TRBV5-1,16,TRBD2,TGCGCCAGCAGCCTATCCGGCGGGGGAAAATACAATGAGCAGTTCTTC,CASSLSGGGKYNEQFF
TRBJ2-3,.,TRBV5-1,16,TRBD1,TGCGCCAGCAGCCCCCTGGGACAGGGAGGCGAAGATACGCAGTATTTT,CASSPLGQGGEDTQYF
TRBJ2-2,.,TRBV5-6,17,.,TGTGCCAGCAGCTTGTATTCGCAGGGGTATTTCGGCGGGGAGCTGTTTTTT,CASSLYSQGYFGGELFF
TRBJ2-1,.,TRBV5-1,15,.,TGCGCCAGCAGCTTACTGGGGAGAGTTGACAATGAGCAGTTCTTC,CASSLLGRVDNEQFF
TRBJ1-2,.,TRBV7-9,15,.,TGTGCCAGCAGCTTAGCGGAGGGGGTGGTGGATGGCTACACCTTC,CASSLAEGVVDGYTF
TRBJ2-5,.,TRBV5-6,16,TRBD2,TGTGCCAGCACCGGGGGGAAGGGACGACTAATTGAGACCCAGTACTTC,CASTGGKGRLIETQYF
TRBJ2-2,.,TRBV11-2,15,.,TGTGCCAGCAGCTTCATAAGGGGCATTGCCGGGGAGCTGTTTTTT,CASSFIRGIAGELFF
TRBJ1-4,many,TRBV30,12,.,TGTGCCTGGACTCAAGGGGACGAAAAACTGTTTTTT,CAWTQGDEKLFF
TRBJ1-1,.,TRBV30,11,.,TGTGCCGGGAGGATGAACACTGAAGCTTTCTTT,CAGRMNTEAFF
TRBJ1-5,.,TRBV5-5,14,.,TGTGCCAGCAGCCCGGATCGGTTCGTCAGGCCCCAGCATTTT,CASSPDRFVRPQHF
TRBJ2-2,.,TRBV27,14,TRBD1,TGTGCCAGCAGACCGGACAGGGTCACCGGGGAGCTGTTTTTT,CASRPDRVTGELFF
TRBJ2-5,.,TRBV13,13,.,TGTGCCAGCAGGTTCCGGGACGGAGAGACCCAGTACTTC,CASRFRDGETQYF
TRBJ1-2,.,TRBV5-8,14,.,TGTGCCAGCAGCTTGGGGATCTATAACTATGGCTACACCTTC,CASSLGIYNYGYTF
TRBJ1-2,.,TRBV27,15,.,TGTGCCAGCAGTTTAACGGGTAGCCCAGGGAACGGCTACACCTTC,CASSLTGSPGNGYTF
TRBJ2-5,.,TRBV10-1,13,.,TGCGCCAGCAGTGAGAGAGGGTGGGAGACCCAGTACTTC,CASSERGWETQYF
TRBJ1-1,.,TRBV14,14,.,TGTGCCAGCAGCCAAACCCGAGCTGCTGGCGAAGCTTTCTTT,CASSQTRAAGEAFF
TRBJ2-7,.,TRBV7-2,16,TRBD2,TGTGCCAGCAGCTTAGGTAGCGGGGGCCTCCTAGACGAGCAGTACTTC,CASSLGSGGLLDEQYF
TRBJ1-6,.,TRBV5-4,12,.,TGTGCCAGCAGCCACAATAATTCACCCCTCCACTTT,CASSHNNSPLHF
TRBJ2-1,.,TRBV29-1,11,.,TGCAGCCCACTATGGGCCAATGAGCAGTTCTTC,CSPLWANEQFF
TRBJ2-1,.,TRBV9,18,TRBD2,TGTGCCAGCAGCTTGGGACTAGCGGGAGGGTCTATCTACAATGAGCAGTTCTTC,CASSLGLAGGSIYNEQFF
TRBJ1-2,.,TRBV15,13,TRBD1,TGTGCCACCAGCAGGACAGGGTCCTATGGCTACACCTTC,CATSRTGSYGYTF
TRBJ1-1,once,TRBV11-3,12,.,TGTGCCAGCAGCTTTGGACAGAGAGAAGCTTTCTTT,CASSFGQREAFF
TRBJ1-2,.,TRBV5-1,11,.,TGCGCCAGCAGATCGCCCTATGGCTACACCTTC,CASRSPYGYTF
TRBJ2-7,.,TRBV5-4,15,TRBD2,TGTGCCAGCAGCTTCCTACTAGCGGGGACCTACGAGCAGTACTTC,CASSFLLAGTYEQYF
TRBJ2-1,.,TRBV27,14,.,TGTGCCAGCAGTTCAAAAAACAGGGACAATGAGCAGTTCTTC,CASSSKNRDNEQFF
TRBJ2-2,once,TRBV4-3,15,TRBD2,TGCGCCAGCAGCCCCGTTAGCGGGGGGGAGGGGGAGCTGTTTTTT,CASSPVSGGEGELFF
TRBJ2-3,.,TRBV6-5,14,.,TGTGCCAGCAGTAAAACGGGGGACACAGATACGCAGTATTTT,CASSKTGDTDTQYF
TRBJ1-2,.,TRBV4-1,14,.,TGCGCCAGCAGCCAAGCGGGCCCTTTCTATGGCTACACCTTC,CASSQAGPFYGYTF
TRBJ2-5,.,TRBV15,11,.,TGTGCCACCAGATCCCAAGAGACCCAGTACTTC,CATRSQETQYF
TRBJ1-1,few,TRBV9,12,.,TGTGCCAGCAGCGCAGCCCCTTCTGAAGCTTTCTTT,CASSAAPSEAFF
TRBJ1-2,once,TRBV12-2,14,.,TGTGCAAGTCGCTTAAAAGGGGCCTCCGGTGGCTACACCTTC,CASRLKGASGGYTF
TRBJ1-6,.,TRBV4-3,15,.,TGCGCCAGCAGCCTATACGGGTCCTATAATTCACCCCTCCACTTT,CASSLYGSYNSPLHF
TRBJ2-7,once,TRBV10-2,14,.,TGCGCCAGCAGTGGTTGGGGCGGCGGCTACGAGCAGTACTTC,CASSGWGGGYEQYF
TRBJ2-1,.,TRBV5-8,18,.,TGTGCCAGCAGAACCGGGACCGTTGAACGGTCCCTTTACAATGAGCAGTTCTTC,CASRTGTVERSLYNEQFF
TRBJ2-2,.,TRBV2,17,.,TGTGCCAGCAGTGAAGCTCGGGTGTGGCAGCTCACCGGGGAGCTGTTTTTT,CASSEARVWQLTGELFF
TRBJ2-1,.,TRBV13,15,.,TGTGCCAGCAGCTCGGGACCACCTAAGGATTATGAGCAGTTCTTC,CASSSGPPKDYEQFF
TRBJ2-2,.,TRBV6-6,16,.,TGTGCCAGTCCTCGAGACGCCCGCGACCCCACCGGGGAGCTGTTTTTT,CASPRDARDPTGELFF
TRBJ1-5,.,TRBV27,14,.,TGTGCCAGCAGTTTCCGGGACAGCAATCAGCCCCAGCATTTT,CASSFRDSNQPQHF
TRBJ1-2,.,TRBV2,15,TRBD1,TGTGCCAGCAGTGGGGGGGACAGGGCGCCCTATGGCTACACCTTC,CASSGGDRAPYGYTF
TRBJ1-5,.,TRBV7-2,13,TRBD1,TGTGCCAGCAGCCAGACAGGGGATCAGCCCCAGCATTTT,CASSQTGDQPQHF
TRBJ2-1,.,TRBV11-2,14,.,TGTGCCAGCAGCTCACAGACACATTACAATGAGCAGTTCTTC,CASSSQTHYNEQFF
TRBJ1-3,.,TRBV11-2,16,.,TGTGCCAGCAGCCATGGGGGGCCACCCTCTGGAAACACCATATATTTT,CASSHGGPPSGNTIYF
TRBJ1-2,.,TRBV7-2,12,.,TGTGCCAGCAGCTGGATCAAAGGTGGCTACACCTTC,CASSWIKGGYTF
TRBJ1-2,.,TRBV5-4,16,.,TGTGCCAGCAGCTTGGTAGCTACGACGGCTAACTATGGCTACACCTTC,CASSLVATTANYGYTF
TRBJ2-7,.,TRBV4-1,15,.,TGCGCCAGCAGCCAAACCCGGGATCCTGCTTACGAGCAGTACTTC,CASSQTRDPAYEQYF
TRBJ2-3,.,TRBV27,12,.,TGTGCCAGCAGTTTAGGGGCCGGAACGCAGTATTTT,CASSLGAGTQYF
TRBJ1-1,few,TRBV20-1,10,.,TGCAGTGCTAGACAGGCTGAAGCTTTCTTT,CSARQAEAFF
TRBJ2-7,.,TRBV4-3,14,.,TGCGCCAGCAGCCAAGATCGGGGCTTTTACGAGCAGTACTTC,CASSQDRGFYEQYF